Here is one T cell receptor beta chain with its context. The antigen is undetermined. Measured with immunoSEQ multiplex PCR; TCRdb has only the in-frame clones, and not every one. The table has some 70,000 clones, 75% to 90% seen once. The germline V gene has CDR1 SGHNT and CDR2 YYREEE (reference sequence). V trimming: 3 bases; J trimming: 5 bases; junction bases outside the gene matches: 14. The CDR3 extends over 17 amino acids. This sample is part of a study of OX40 agonist ivuxolimab in advanced cancers. Study background: Dosing consisted of intravenous ivuxolimab at 0.01 to 10 mg/kg every 2 weeks.

Whole-study findings and limits: Fewer expanded clones were found on average in CD4+ than in CD8+ T cells.

This TCR was recovered from an adult with an advanced solid tumor such as melanoma, head and neck, liver or kidney cancer. The sample in question was CD4+ or CD8+ T cells sorted from blood, obtained in a trial of the OX40 agonist ivuxolimab. The chain recombines TRBV5-4 with TRBJ1-2; 9 bases are shared with TRBD1. The CDR3 DNA reads TGTGCCAGCAGCTCGAGCCAGAACAGGGGGACAGGGTATGGCTACACCTTC. This sequence encodes CASSSSQNRGTGYGYTF.